The TCR beta chain under discussion was sequenced for a study of blood T cell repertoires in COVID-19. Looking at the study overall: Samples taken during acute and convalescent COVID-19 were collected in the United States, Italy and Spain. The analysed material was cDNA or gDNA that came from T cells, B-cell-depleted T cells, or PBMCs.

In the source study's methods: Amplifying reference gene primers gave estimates of nucleated cell counts. Profiled with immunoSEQ multiplex PCR; TCRdb holds only in-frame clones, not every one. V, J and clone size reflect that table, while D and trimming were determined from the DNA. Of under 300,000 clones detected, around 90% appear once; the ten largest clones hold roughly 7%. Looked up from germline, CDR1 is MNHEY and CDR2 is SMNVEV (reference sequence). CDR3 size: 13 residues. V was pared by 8 bases and J by 4 bases, with 14 bases between. Sequencing was performed on peripheral blood. The genes are TRBV27 and TRBJ1-2; tentatively, D is TRBD1 (6 bases). This sequence was found in a man in his sixties who had recovered from COVID-19. CDR3 DNA: TGTGCCAGCGGTTACAGGGTTGGCTATGGCTACACCTTC. Its translation: CASGYRVGYGYTF.